A single sample is the source of the 7 T cell receptor beta chains below, sequenced in a study of T cells in Graves' hyperthyroidism and ophthalmopathy. TCR beta CDR3 regions were amplified from RNA transcripts. A first-round RT-PCR of the TCR CDR3 used the HTBI primer set. Each CDR3 protein is one row after TCRdb ran MiXCR on the multiplex PCR reads. The sample yields about 280,000 distinct CDR3 sequences, 20% to 30% seen once. The sample was blood. Every receptor here comes from a man aged 35 to 55 with Graves' hyperthyroidism that later progressed to Graves' ophthalmopathy.

This clonotype was seen ten or more times. The gene calls are TRBV20-1 and TRBJ2-3; D is perhaps TRBD1 or TRBD2 (5 bases each). V dropped 3 bases and J dropped 2 bases, with 15 bases sitting between them. This CDR3 comprises 15 residues. Per germline, CDR1 DFQATT and CDR2 SNEGSKA (reference sequence). The CDR3, as DNA: TGCAGTGCTAGGGGAGACAGAATTAACACAGATACGCAGTATTTT. Its protein product is CSARGDRINTDTQYF.

This clonotype was counted once. The J gene is TRBJ2-2, the V gene TRBV28; D gene unclear. The CDR3 length is 14 residues. CDR1 and CDR2 from the germline V gene are MDHEN and SYDVKM. The V and J ends lost 6 bases and 2 bases respectively, with 10 bases between them. This CDR3 is CASRDHINTGELFF. The CDR3 DNA sequence: TGTGCCAGCAGGGATCACATTAACACCGGGGAGCTGTTTTTT.

The chain carries TRBV12-5 and TRBJ2-2, with 7 bases lining up with TRBD1. CDR1 LGHNT and CDR2 FRNRAP come from the germline V gene. This CDR3 has 14 amino acids. The junction had 11 bases not matched to a gene; V was cut back by 6 bases and J by 10 bases. The CDR3 bases are TGTGCTAGTGGAACTGGGACAGACCGTTCGGAGCTGTTTTTT. Protein sequence: CASGTGTDRSELFF. The full variable domain, its missing parts supplied by reference TRBV12-5 and TRBJ2-2, is DARVTQTPRHKVTEMGQEVTMRCQPILGHNTVFWYRQTMMQGLELLAYFRNRAPLDDSGMPKDRFSAEMPDATLATLKIQPSEPRDSAVYFCASGTGTDRSELFFGEGSRLTVL.

This clonotype was counted ten times or more. The CDR3 loop reads CASSLYKWETQYF. In DNA, the CDR3 is TGTGCCAGCAGCTTGTACAAATGGGAGACCCAGTACTTC. The chain employs TRBV13 and TRBJ2-5; unclear D gene. V was clipped by 3 bases and J by 5 bases, with 10 bases between them. Germline loops: CDR1 PRHDT, CDR2 FYEKMQ (reference sequence). The CDR3 covers 13 residues.

The V and J genes are TRBV6-2 or TRBV6-3 and TRBJ2-7, with 8 nucleotides matching TRBD2. V was pared by 2 bases and J by 6 bases, with 12 bases of the junction left unmatched. The CDR3 is 16 residues long. Germline V lookup: CDR1 MNHEY, CDR2 SVGEGT. CDR3 amino acids: CASSYMSSGLLFEQYF. The CDR3 DNA follows: TGTGCCAGCAGTTACATGTCTAGCGGGCTCCTTTTCGAGCAGTACTTC.

This clonotype was recorded at least ten times. The gene calls are TRBV19 and TRBJ2-7, with 8 bases aligning to TRBD2. Germline lookup yields CDR1 LNHDA and CDR2 SQIVND (reference sequence). With V trimmed by 6 bases and J by 5 bases, 18 bases remained unmatched. The CDR3 length is 17 residues. In DNA form, the CDR3 reads TGTGCCAGTAGCAAGGCCCGGGGGGGAGGGCCGGTGGACGAGCAGTACTTC. It is translated as CASSKARGGGPVDEQYF.

CDR3 sequence: CAWEKSAGNTIYF. Here the CDR3 DNA reads TGTGCCTGGGAAAAGTCAGCTGGAAACACCATATATTTT. The chain carries TRBV30 and TRBJ1-3; no reliable D call. The CDR3 is made up of 13 amino acids. V lost 5 bases to trimming and J lost 2 bases, with 10 bases between them. Looked up from germline, CDR1 is GTSNPN and CDR2 is SVGIG (reference sequence).